The following is a T cell receptor (beta chain) sequence with its context. This specimen belongs to a study of blood T cell repertoires in COVID-19. Study in general: Sites in the United States, Italy and Spain provided acute and convalescent COVID-19 samples. T cells, B-cell-depleted T cells, or PBMCs provided the cDNA or gDNA that served as material.

In the original analysis: Estimates of nucleated cell counts were drawn from the amplification of reference gene primers. Sequenced by immunoSEQ multiplex PCR; TCRdb stores in-frame clones only, minus some. The D gene and trimming were derived from the DNA, and the V and J assignments and clone size from that table. The sample shows some 140,000 clones, roughly 85% of them seen only once. V was clipped by 3 bases and J by 5 bases, with 7 bases between them. Germline CDR1 and CDR2: SGHAT and FQNNGV. The CDR3 consists of 13 residues. This receptor was identified in a human donor in a cohort sampled during active COVID-19. The rearrangement uses TRBV11-2 and TRBJ2-2, with D uncertain. The sequencing input was peripheral blood. For the CDR3, the DNA is TGTGCCAGCAGCTTCCAGCGAACCGGGGAGCTGTTTTTT. It specifies CASSFQRTGELFF.